This T cell receptor beta chain is from a study of blood T cell repertoires in COVID-19. Across the study: Acute-phase and convalescent COVID-19 samples originated in the United States, Italy and Spain. In each case, the material was cDNA or gDNA derived from T cells, B-cell-depleted T cells, or PBMCs.

This CDR3 spans 16 amino acids. The germline V gene encodes CDR1 SGHAT and CDR2 FQNNGV. The V gene end was trimmed by 5 bases and the J gene end by 5 bases; junction bases not matched to a gene: 12. Under the authors' procedure: Researchers report that nucleated cell counts were estimated from reference gene primer amplification. Only in-frame clones appear in the TCRdb table, and some are missing; sequencing was by immunoSEQ multiplex PCR. V, J and clone size were drawn from that table, and D and trimming were deduced from the DNA. The data hold under 75,000 clones, with approximately 88% observed a single time.

The specimen sequenced was peripheral blood. This sequence originates from a human donor in a cohort sampled during active COVID-19. The chain carries TRBV11-2 and TRBJ2-3; 8 positions agree with TRBD2. The CDR3 reads CASSPREREFGDTQYF. CDR3 bases: TGTGCCAGCAGCCCAAGAGAGCGGGAGTTTGGAGATACGCAGTATTTT.